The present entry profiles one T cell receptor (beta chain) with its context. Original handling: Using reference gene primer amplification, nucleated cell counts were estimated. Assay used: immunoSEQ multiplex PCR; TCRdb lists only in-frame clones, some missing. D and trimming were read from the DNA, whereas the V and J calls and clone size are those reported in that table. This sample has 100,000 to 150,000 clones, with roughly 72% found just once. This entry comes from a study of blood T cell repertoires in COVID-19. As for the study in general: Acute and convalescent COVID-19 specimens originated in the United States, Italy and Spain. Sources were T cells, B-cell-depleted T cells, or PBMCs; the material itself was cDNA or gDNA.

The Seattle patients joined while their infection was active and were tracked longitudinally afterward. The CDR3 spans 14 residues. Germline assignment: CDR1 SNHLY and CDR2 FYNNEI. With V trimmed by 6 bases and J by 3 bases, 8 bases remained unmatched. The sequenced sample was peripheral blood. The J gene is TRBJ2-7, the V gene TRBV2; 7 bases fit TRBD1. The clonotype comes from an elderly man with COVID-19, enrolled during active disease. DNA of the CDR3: TGTGCCAGCAGAGCCGGGACAGTGAACTACGAGCAGTACTTC. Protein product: CASRAGTVNYEQYF.